The entry below gives a single T cell receptor (beta chain) sequence along with its context. What it binds is not known. The record originates from a study of shared clonotypes between healthy human individuals. Assay: immunoSEQ multiplex PCR; the TCRdb copy retains only in-frame clones and omits some. The sample carries more than 2 million clones, approximately 95% recorded once. Study-wide results and caveats: A small donor pool kept down the genetic and exposure-history diversity that was represented. Relative to memory subsets, naive subsets generally showed larger estimated richness. Sharing across four donors was highest in naive CD4 (around 5%) and lowest in memory CD8 (approximately 0.4%).

The study drew all its donors from Caucasian adults living in Nashville, Tennessee. Trimming took off 3 bases at V and 0 bases at J, with 9 bases between the two ends. The CDR3 contains 15 residues. Germline loops: CDR1 KGHSH, CDR2 LQKENI. The material sequenced was naive CD4+ T cells sorted from blood. Regarding subset: CD45RA+ positively selected. The chain employs TRBV18 and TRBJ2-1; D is perhaps TRBD2 (5 bases). The clonotype comes from a man younger than 30 in good health. The CDR3 sequence is CASSPTGDSYNEQFF. The CDR3 nucleotides read TGTGCCAGCTCACCGACCGGGGACTCCTACAATGAGCAGTTCTTC.